This entry lists 21 T cell receptor beta chains sequenced from one sample in a study of response to subunit inactivated influenza vaccine. A single record per CDR3 protein comes from TCRdb applying MiXCR to the RT-PCR reads. Of roughly 290,000 distinct CDR3 sequences listed, about a fifth were seen once; the top ten hold 9.5% to 13%. Sequenced here: PBMCs from blood, sampled 21 months after vaccination. Receptors were obtained from a man aged 45 to 75 who received an inactivated influenza vaccine.

The chain uses TRBV3-1 and TRBJ2-1, with D unresolved. CDR3 size: 17 residues. Deletions cut 4 bases from V and 8 bases from J, with 24 bases between. Per the germline V gene, CDR1 is LGHDT and CDR2 is YNNKEL (reference sequence). CDR3 coding DNA: TGTGCCAGCAGCCCCCCCGTCCCCGGGCGACTTGGTGATGAGCAGTTCTTC. Residues: CASSPPVPGRLGDEQFF.

The V gene is TRBV12-3 or TRBV12-4, the J gene TRBJ2-1, with 13 bases that match TRBD2. V gave up 5 bases and J gave up 2 bases; unmatched junction bases: 3. The CDR3 spans 16 residues. The CDR3 DNA reads TGTGCCAGCAGTAAAGGGACTAGCGGGACCTACAATGAGCAGTTCTTC. This encodes CASSKGTSGTYNEQFF.

The chain recombines TRBV2 with TRBJ1-3; D unresolved. CDR3 length: 12 residues. Trimming took off 11 bases at V and 0 bases at J, with 8 bases between the two ends. Germline V gene sequence: CDR1 SNHLY, CDR2 FYNNEI. CDR3 sequence reads: CAYKASGNTIYF. The CDR3 DNA is TGTGCCTACAAAGCCTCTGGAAACACCATATATTTT.

This clonotype was counted a few times. This rearrangement joins TRBV6-2 or TRBV6-3 to TRBJ2-4; the D is unclear. Germline loops: CDR1 MNHEY, CDR2 SVGEGT. With 2 bases removed from V and 0 bases from J, the gap between germline ends came to 8 bases. The CDR3 extends over 15 amino acids. CDR3 nucleotide sequence: TGTGCCAGCAGTTACGGGCCTGTAGCCAAAAACATTCAGTACTTC. The encoded protein is CASSYGPVAKNIQYF.

This clonotype was seen a handful of times. V usage is TRBV6-2 or TRBV6-3 and J usage is TRBJ2-3; tentative D call: TRBD1 (6 bases). The CDR3 contains 16 residues. Trimming stripped 2 bases from V and 1 base from J, with 13 bases between. Looked up from germline, CDR1 is MNHEY and CDR2 is SVGEGT. The CDR3 DNA reads TGTGCCAGCAGTTACATCCAGGGGTCTCGCACAGATACGCAGTATTTT. Translating it yields CASSYIQGSRTDTQYF.

This clonotype has ten or more counts. V gene TRBV6-2 or TRBV6-3 combines with J gene TRBJ2-5; D gene uncertain. The CDR3 has 11 residues. Deletions cut 3 bases from V and 5 bases from J, with 4 bases between. Per germline, CDR1 MNHEY and CDR2 SVGEGT. In DNA form, the CDR3 reads TGTGCCAGCAGTTATATGGAGACCCAGTACTTC. Its protein is CASSYMETQYF.

This clonotype was found a few times. The genes are TRBV24-1 and TRBJ1-2; tentative D call: TRBD1 (6 bases). In germline, CDR1 is KGHDR, CDR2 SFDVKD. The CDR3 is made up of 13 amino acids. V was cut by 4 bases and J by 8 bases, with 13 bases left in between. CDR3 protein: CATSDLGGLGYTF. The CDR3 DNA follows: TGTGCCACCAGTGACCTCGGGGGGCTAGGCTACACCTTC.

The chain has TRBV18 and TRBJ1-2; D ambiguous. Germline CDR1 and CDR2: KGHSH and LQKENI. Trimming removed 3 bases at V and 4 bases at J, with 15 bases between. This CDR3 is 15 amino acids long. CDR3 nucleotide sequence: TGTGCCAGCTCACCTCCCGGAAAGGCAGCCTATGGCTACACCTTC. It translates to CASSPPGKAAYGYTF.

The chain couples TRBV6-1 to TRBJ1-1; D unclear. The V gene's germline CDR1 is MNHNS and CDR2 SASEGT. This CDR3 contains 15 residues. Deletions cut 6 bases from V and 4 bases from J, with 18 bases between. DNA for the CDR3: TGTGCCAGCAGGGAACAGAGAAGGGTTGGCACTGAAGCTTTCTTT. Amino acids: CASREQRRVGTEAFF.

This clonotype was recorded a few times. V gene TRBV6-6 combines with J gene TRBJ1-2; 8 bases are shared with TRBD1. This CDR3 comprises 13 residues. In germline, CDR1 is MNHNY, CDR2 SVGAGI (reference sequence). The ends lost 6 bases at V and 5 bases at J; junction bases unmatched: 5. The CDR3 loop is CASSNDRGYGYTF. CDR3 nucleotides: TGTGCCAGCAGCAACGACAGGGGATATGGCTACACCTTC.

This clonotype was observed many times. V usage is TRBV12-3 or TRBV12-4 and J usage is TRBJ1-2, with D hard to call. V gave up 2 bases and J gave up 8 bases, with 9 bases separating them. This CDR3 region has 12 residues. The CDR3 coding sequence is TGTGCCAGCAGTTTACGAGGTGGAGGCTACACCTTC. This gives the protein CASSLRGGGYTF.

CDR3 amino acids: CASSERGHGYTF. The DNA for the CDR3 is TGTGCCAGCAGTGAAAGGGGGCATGGCTACACCTTC. The V gene is TRBV6-4, the J gene TRBJ1-2; 7 bases line up with TRBD1. Germline V lookup: CDR1 MRHNA, CDR2 SNTAGT. CDR3 length equals 12 residues. The V segment lost 3 bases and the J segment 6 bases; nucleotides outside the gene matches: 1.

Details on this clonotype: The conserved final phenylalanine or tryptophan is absent from the CDR3, which likely points to a read error. The chain employs TRBV30 and TRBJ2-3; the D gene is possibly TRBD2 (5 bases). The CDR3 consists of 14 residues. Germline V gene sequence: CDR1 GTSNPN, CDR2 SVGIG (reference sequence). The V and J ends lost 0 bases and 1 base respectively, with 8 bases between them. CDR3 nucleotide sequence: TGTGCCTGGAGTGTAATGCGGGGCACAGATACGCAGTATTTA. Protein product: CAWSVMRGTDTQYL.

This clonotype was counted a few times. This chain connects TRBV4-2 to TRBJ1-1; 9 nucleotides match TRBD1. This CDR3 contains 17 residues. The germline CDR1 and CDR2 sequences are LGHNA and YNFKEQ. V was pared by 2 bases and J by 3 bases, with 10 bases of the junction left unmatched. The CDR3 region is CASSQPGQGNLDTEAFF. CDR3 nucleotide sequence: TGTGCCAGCAGCCAACCGGGACAGGGTAACTTAGACACTGAAGCTTTCTTT.

This clonotype has just a few counts. The rearrangement uses TRBV28 and TRBJ1-6; D might be TRBD1 (6 bases). Trimming took 1 base from V and 5 from J, leaving 21 bases between them. The V gene's germline CDR1 is MDHEN and CDR2 SYDVKM. CDR3 length: 19 residues. The CDR3 nucleotides read TGTGCCAGCAGTTTATTAGCAGGGGTCACAGAGGAGAATAATTCACCCCTCCACTTT. Protein: CASSLLAGVTEENNSPLHF.

The sample holds a few counts of this clonotype. The chain joins TRBV7-2 to TRBJ1-5, with D possibly being TRBD1 (5 bases). Trimming took off 4 bases at V and 2 bases at J, with 15 bases between the two ends. This CDR3 spans 16 amino acids. Germline lookup yields CDR1 SGHTA and CDR2 FQGNSA. CDR3 DNA: TGTGCCAGCAGCTCCAGTGGCGCGGGGGGCAATCAGCCCCAGCATTTT. It translates to CASSSSGAGGNQPQHF.

The chain has TRBV5-1 and TRBJ2-3; no clear D. The V end was cut by 0 bases, the J end by 0 bases, with 11 bases between. Germline V gene lookup returns CDR1 SGHRS and CDR2 YFSETQ. CDR3 length: 16 residues. This chain's CDR3 is CASSLVVRLSTDTQYF. The CDR3 DNA follows: TGCGCCAGCAGCTTGGTTGTGAGATTAAGCACAGATACGCAGTATTTT.

The chain uses TRBV14 and TRBJ2-5; perhaps TRBD1 as D (6 bases). Trimming took off 4 bases at V and 5 bases at J, with 14 bases between the two ends. Germline V gene data show CDR1 as SGHDN and CDR2 as FVKESK. This CDR3 contains 14 residues. The CDR3 sequence: CASSPRQGRETQYF. The DNA of the CDR3 is TGTGCCAGCAGCCCCCGGCAGGGGCGGGAGACCCAGTACTTC. The variable domain in full, completed from reference TRBV14 and TRBJ2-5, reads EAGVTQFPSHSVIEKGQTVTLRCDPISGHDNLYWYRRVMGKEIKFLLHFVKESKQDESGMPNNRFLAERTGGTYSTLKVQPAELEDSGVYFCASSPRQGRETQYFGPGTRLLVL.

The table lists this clonotype with a few counts. The junction departs from germline at one end; a sequencing error may be responsible. The CDR3 reads CASSPYGGETQYF. DNA for the CDR3: TGTGCTAGCAGCCCGTATGGGGGAGAGACCCAGTACTTC. The V call is TRBV7-7, the J call TRBJ2-5; perhaps D is TRBD1 or TRBD2 (5 bases each). The germline CDR1 and CDR2 sequences are SSHAT and FNYEAQ (reference sequence). CDR3 size: 13 residues.

This clonotype was seen at least ten times. This chain uses TRBV5-4 with TRBJ1-1; 7 positions agree with TRBD1. CDR3 length: 14 residues. The germline gives CDR1 SGHNT, CDR2 YYREEE (reference sequence). V was clipped by 4 bases and J by 1 base; unmatched bases: 4. CDR3 loop: CASSGRTGNTEAFF. The CDR3 bases are TGTGCCAGCAGCGGACGGACAGGGAACACTGAAGCTTTCTTT.

The genes are TRBV28 and TRBJ2-3, with D unclear. Trimming shortened V by 1 base and J by 1 base, and 9 bases separated the two germline ends. Looked up from germline, CDR1 is MDHEN and CDR2 is SYDVKM. This CDR3 is 15 amino acids long. The CDR3 protein is CASSLSGVGTDTQYF. The CDR3 DNA is TGTGCCAGCAGTTTATCTGGGGTAGGCACAGATACGCAGTATTTT.